These T cell receptor beta chains were read from a single sample in a study of regulatory T cells in long-lasting Graves disease. TCRdb processed the multiplex PCR reads anew with MiXCR; each CDR3 protein has one entry. Of over 500,000 distinct CDR3 sequences listed, about 16% were seen once; the top ten hold around 12%. These data were likewise used in another study, on T cells in Graves' hyperthyroidism and ophthalmopathy.

The input for sequencing was peripheral blood mononuclear cells (PBMCs), taken at new diagnosis, from a patient treated with antithyroid drugs. The receptors were gathered from a man between 18 and 35 years old with Graves disease. Each CDR3 is given with its conserved first and last residue. Fields, in order: J gene, clone size, D gene, V gene, CDR3 DNA, CDR3 protein. A D gene is named only where the DNA matches it firmly. Some rows mark clone size as missing; the rest say once, few, many or name a class of expanded clone.

>TRBJ2-7|.|TRBD1|TRBV11-2
TGTGCCAGCAGCGCCGACAGGGGGCGAGGCGAGCAGTACTTC
CASSADRGRGEQYF
>TRBJ2-3|.|TRBD2|TRBV7-2
TGTGCCAGCAGCCTAGGACTAGTCGTGTCAGATACGCAGTATTTT
CASSLGLVVSDTQYF
>TRBJ2-1|.|TRBD2|TRBV9
TGTGCCAGCAGCGGTACGACTAGCGGGAGCTACAATGAGCAGTTCTTC
CASSGTTSGSYNEQFF
>TRBJ2-5|many|.|TRBV10-2
TGCGCCAGCAGTGTTACTAGCTCCGAAGAGACCCAGTACTTC
CASSVTSSEETQYF
>TRBJ2-7|many|.|TRBV6-2/TRBV6-3
TGTGCCAGCAGTTACTCTTTTGGGAGCTACGAGCAGTACTTC
CASSYSFGSYEQYF
>TRBJ1-4|many|.|TRBV12-3/TRBV12-4
TGTGCCAGCAGTTTTCCCCTAGGAAAACTGTTTTTT
CASSFPLGKLFF
>TRBJ1-2|.|.|TRBV6-5
TGTGCCAGCAGTTCCTTCGGGGGGCCTGGTGGCTACACCTTC
CASSSFGGPGGYTF
>TRBJ2-3|.|TRBD1|TRBV10-3
TGTACCATCAGCGGGACAGGGGGCAGAGATACGCAGTATTTT
CTISGTGGRDTQYF
>TRBJ1-1|.|.|TRBV2
TGTGCCAGCAGTGTCGGGGTTGTTGGCACTGAAGCTTTCTTT
CASSVGVVGTEAFF
>TRBJ1-1|many|.|TRBV20-1
TGCAGTGCTACCCCCCTGGAATCTGAAGCTTTCTTT
CSATPLESEAFF
>TRBJ2-3|many|TRBD1|TRBV2
TGTGCCAGCAGTGTTGGGGACAGGGGCACAGATACGCAGTATTTT
CASSVGDRGTDTQYF
>TRBJ2-6|many|.|TRBV11-2
TGTGCCAGCAGTTTACGTGGGGCCAACGTCCTGACTTTC
CASSLRGANVLTF